Below, one T cell receptor beta chain is given with its context. The data belong to a study of blood T cell repertoires in COVID-19. Germline V gene data show CDR1 as LGHNA and CDR2 as YNFKEQ. The CDR3 is made up of 14 amino acids. V lost 0 bases and J 7 bases, leaving 9 bases between the germline ends. Per the original methods: For nucleated cells, counts were estimated from reference gene primer amplification. Sequenced by immunoSEQ multiplex PCR; TCRdb stores in-frame clones only, minus some. V, J and clone size derive from that table, while D and trimming were established from the DNA sequence. The table lists hundreds of thousands of clones, 70% to 90% of them singletons.

The sequence was obtained from a woman under 40 who had recovered from COVID-19. The material sequenced was peripheral blood. The V call is TRBV4-2, the J call TRBJ1-4; D is unresolved. The CDR3, as DNA: TGTGCCAGCAGCCAAGATAGGAGCTCTGAAAAACTGTTTTTT. Its translation is CASSQDRSSEKLFF.